Reported below is one T cell receptor beta chain. This record comes from a study of blood T cell repertoires in COVID-19. Study in general: Researchers got acute and convalescent COVID-19 samples from the United States, Italy and Spain.

In the authors' methods: Counts of nucleated cells, estimated from reference gene primer amplification, were obtained. Profiled with immunoSEQ multiplex PCR; TCRdb holds only in-frame clones, not every one. The DNA was the basis for D and trimming; V, J and clone size are from that table. The top ten clones hold approximately 13% of a sample with about 200,000 clones, about 79% of them seen once. The CDR3 totals 16 residues. V gave up 2 bases and J gave up 2 bases; unmatched junction bases: 6. Per germline, CDR1 SEHNR and CDR2 FQNEAQ (reference sequence). Sequenced: peripheral blood. The chain links TRBV7-9 to TRBJ2-1, with 7 positions matching TRBD1. This receptor was taken from a human donor in a cohort sampled during active COVID-19. The CDR3 loop reads CASSLRSGGPYNEQFF. The CDR3 nucleotides read TGTGCCAGCAGCTTAAGGTCAGGGGGACCCTACAATGAGCAGTTCTTC.